Below are 12 T cell receptor beta chains sequenced from a single sample in a study of T cells after yellow fever vaccination. TCRdb reprocessed the 5' RACE reads with MiXCR, giving one entry per CDR3 protein. This repertoire shows 500,000 to 650,000 distinct CDR3 sequences, roughly 17% found once; its top ten account for 17%. The sequencing used PBMCs, collected about 5 days after the first yellow fever vaccination. All receptors come from a man younger than 30 who received the YFV17D yellow fever vaccine.

V gene TRBV20-1 combines with J gene TRBJ2-7; 7 bases fit TRBD2. Germline V gives CDR1 DFQATT, CDR2 SNEGSKA (reference sequence). This CDR3 is built from 15 residues. Trimming removed 1 base from V and 1 base from J; junction bases left unmatched: 7. CDR3 amino acids: CSARGKRGFSYEQYF. The CDR3 nucleotides are TGCAGTGCTAGAGGCAAGCGGGGATTTTCCTACGAGCAGTACTTC.

This clonotype showed up many times. This chain uses TRBV4-1 with TRBJ1-4, with TRBD1 identical over 7 bases. Trimming removed 4 bases from V and 0 bases from J; junction bases left unmatched: 5. In germline, CDR1 is MGHRA, CDR2 YSYEKL. The CDR3 contains 16 residues. The CDR3 reads CASSRQGGSTNEKLFF. In nucleotides, the CDR3 is TGCGCCAGCAGCCGACAGGGAGGGTCAACTAATGAAAAACTGTTTTTT.

This clonotype has only a few counts. Here the CDR3 reads CASSYLTPYNSPLHF. CDR3 nucleotides: TGTGCCAGCAGTTACTTGACACCTTATAATTCACCCCTCCACTTT. The chain carries TRBV6-5 and TRBJ1-6; no clear D. V dropped 1 base and J dropped 4 bases, with 8 bases sitting between them. The CDR3 runs 15 residues. Germline V gene data show CDR1 as MNHEY and CDR2 as SVGAGI.

This clonotype came up once. Its ends do not fully match the called genes, so a read error is possible. The chain links TRBV16 to TRBJ2-1; 10 nucleotides align to TRBD2. Germline CDR1 KGHSY, CDR2 FQNENV. The CDR3 totals 13 residues. The CDR3 DNA follows: TGTGCCAGCAGCCCTTCCCAGCGGGGGGGCCAGCTCTTC. It is translated as CASSPSQRGGQLF. The full variable domain, with the rest looked up from reference TRBV16 and TRBJ2-1, is GEEVAQTPKHLVRGEGQKAKLYCAPIKGHSYVFWYQQVLKNEFKFLISFQNENVFDETGMPKERFSAKCLPNSPCSLEIQATKLEDSAVYFCASSPSQRGGQLFGPGTRLTVL.

This clonotype was seen a handful of times. The rearrangement joins TRBV5-1 to TRBJ2-5, with D unclear. The CDR3 length is 15 residues. V gave up 4 bases and J gave up 4 bases, with 17 bases separating them. Per germline, CDR1 SGHRS and CDR2 YFSETQ. The CDR3 DNA reads as TGCGCCAGCAGCGCTAATCCCCAAACGCCAGAGACCCAGTACTTC. Translation: CASSANPQTPETQYF.

This clonotype was seen a handful of times. The CDR3 nucleotides are TGCAACTGGGAAGGGGGGACAGACGACACCGGGGAGCTGTTTTTT. This translates into CNWEGGTDDTGELFF. The chain combines TRBV29-1 with TRBJ2-2; D possibly corresponds to TRBD1 (7 bases). Germline values: CDR1 SQVTM, CDR2 ANQGSEA. The CDR3 has 15 amino acids.

This clonotype has a handful of counts. The rearrangement uses TRBV2 and TRBJ1-2, with TRBD1 matching over 10 bases. The trim removed 7 bases at V and 7 bases at J, leaving 9 bases unmatched. The germline V gene has CDR1 SNHLY and CDR2 FYNNEI. The CDR3 totals 14 residues. In DNA, the CDR3 is TGTGCCAGCATTACGGACAGGGGGAAAGTTGGCTACACCTTC. This gives the protein CASITDRGKVGYTF.

This clonotype appeared a few times. CDR3 in DNA: TGCAGCGTTGAGGCAGGGCGGCGAGAGACCCAGTACTTC. This codes for CSVEAGRRETQYF. The chain combines TRBV29-1 with TRBJ2-5; possible D gene TRBD1, 5 bases. Trimming took 3 bases from V and 4 from J, leaving 12 bases between them. The CDR3 covers 13 residues. Per germline, CDR1 SQVTM and CDR2 ANQGSEA.

This clonotype was seen only a few times. The chain combines TRBV24-1 with TRBJ1-1; a weak D match, TRBD1 (5 bases). CDR1 is KGHDR, CDR2 SFDVKD, per germline. This CDR3 spans 12 amino acids. V lost 9 bases, J lost 1 base, and 8 bases lay in between. The CDR3 bases are TGTGCCACCGCAGGGCAGAACACTGAAGCTTTCTTT. Its translation: CATAGQNTEAFF.

CDR3: CASSQAFGGTGAGELFF. The CDR3, as DNA: TGCGCCAGCAGCCAAGCCTTTGGGGGTACGGGGGCAGGGGAGCTGTTTTTT. The chain links TRBV4-3 to TRBJ2-2; D is perhaps TRBD1 or TRBD2 (6 bases each). Germline V gene sequence: CDR1 LGHNA, CDR2 YSLEER. V lost 1 base, J lost 8 bases, and 20 bases lay in between. The CDR3 length is 17 residues.

A few counts support this clonotype. V usage is TRBV4-2 and J usage is TRBJ2-5; unclear D gene. This CDR3 comprises 19 residues. Germline V CDR1 and CDR2: LGHNA, YNFKEQ. V lost 4 bases to trimming and J lost 1 base, with 25 bases between them. The CDR3 loop reads CASSPGRISTLKIQETQYF. CDR3 coding DNA: TGTGCCAGCAGCCCCGGGCGAATCTCAACCCTGAAAATCCAAGAGACCCAGTACTTC.

This clonotype occurred a few times. The chain recombines TRBV4-2 with TRBJ2-7; D is undetermined. V was cut by 0 bases and J by 0 bases, with 12 bases left in between. CDR1 is LGHNA and CDR2 is YNFKEQ in the germline V gene. The CDR3 contains 16 residues. Written as DNA, the CDR3 is TGTGCCAGCAGCCAAGATACCCAGACCCTCTCCTACGAGCAGTACTTC. Translating it yields CASSQDTQTLSYEQYF.